The text below deals with one T cell receptor (beta chain). This entry is derived from a study of blood T cell repertoires in COVID-19. Clones were sequenced by immunoSEQ multiplex PCR, and TCRdb holds only the in-frame ones, with some missing. The sample has some 35,000 clones; 70% to 90% are singletons. This CDR3 contains 15 residues. CDR1 is MNHEY, CDR2 SMNVEV, per germline (reference sequence). Trimming cost V 4 bases and J 8 bases; bases outside gene matches: 9. Sequences were obtained from peripheral blood. The chain couples TRBV27 to TRBJ2-1, with TRBD2 matching 9 bases. The TCR originated in a man between 65 and 85 years old with active COVID-19. The CDR3 DNA is TGTGCCAGCAGTTGGGCGGGGGGGCCGTTTTATGAGCAGTTCTTC. It encodes CASSWAGGPFYEQFF.